The T cell receptor beta chain under discussion was sequenced for a study of cytomegalovirus exposure and HLA in healthy donors. Findings of the study overall: There were some public TCRs occurring in many donors, but most TCR sequences were rare. Researchers catalogued 160 or so TCR beta chains as cytomegalovirus-associated. Within the 120 validation repertoires, first-cohort TCR clusters tended to co-occur, according to a later analysis.

Trimming pared 0 bases from V and 8 bases from J, leaving 10 bases between. There are 14 residues in the CDR3. The V gene's germline CDR1 is MNHEY and CDR2 SVGAGI. Concerning this clone: Antigen unknown.

The table came from immunoSEQ multiplex PCR; TCRdb's copy has only in-frame clones and leaves some out. The table lists over 200,000 clones, about 90% of them singletons. This sequence was found in a woman aged 25 to 39 in good health and CMV-seronegative. Sequences were obtained from PBMCs. This chain uses TRBV6-5 with TRBJ1-4; D not certain. CDR3 sequence reads: CASSYSRSREKLFF. Written as DNA, the CDR3 is TGTGCCAGCAGTTACTCGAGGAGTAGGGAAAAACTGTTTTTT.